The rows below give T cell receptor beta chains drawn from one sample of a study of OX40 agonist ivuxolimab in advanced cancers. Assay used: immunoSEQ multiplex PCR; TCRdb lists only in-frame clones, some missing. The table records approximately 79,000 clones, around 87% of them present only once. The sequenced sample was CD4+ or CD8+ T cells sorted from blood, obtained in a trial of the OX40 agonist ivuxolimab. These receptors were collected from an adult with an advanced solid tumor such as melanoma, head and neck, liver or kidney cancer. The conserved cysteine and the conserved F or W are not part of the CDR3 here. A D gene is named only where the DNA matches it firmly.

D gene	J gene	V gene	CDR3 protein
-	TRBJ2-5	TRBV2	ASSAMQQETQY
-	TRBJ1-1	TRBV7-2	ASSWGVGEAF
-	TRBJ2-4	TRBV28	ASSLSPVQNIQY
-	TRBJ2-7	TRBV28	ASSFIWTRVYEQY
-	TRBJ1-5	TRBV19	ASSISGSWAAQPQH
-	TRBJ1-1	TRBV7-2	ASTSGEFGAEAF
-	TRBJ1-3	TRBV11-1	ASSPRHISGNTIY
-	TRBJ2-5	TRBV7-2	ASSPQGGGETQY
TRBD2	TRBJ2-1	TRBV7-2	ASSLVPSGGVPTYNEQF
-	TRBJ2-4	TRBV27	ASRRGGEVAKNIQY
-	TRBJ1-2	TRBV5-1	ASSFSGLGYT
-	TRBJ1-6	TRBV9	ASRTGSFNSPLH
-	TRBJ2-1	TRBV18	ASSLTESSYNEQF
-	TRBJ1-5	TRBV12-5	ASGPGSAYQPQH
TRBD2	TRBJ2-2	TRBV15	ATSQTSWATGELF
-	TRBJ1-5	TRBV7-2	ASRQDVSNQPQH
-	TRBJ1-4	TRBV18	ASSPQGQNEKLF
TRBD2	TRBJ2-3	TRBV28	ASSVGGGAVDTQY
TRBD1	TRBJ2-7	TRBV6-5	ASRLGTGGSYEQY
-	TRBJ1-5	TRBV18	ASSRGSSDQPQH
-	TRBJ1-3	TRBV2	ASSDLLRNTIY
-	TRBJ1-1	TRBV28	ASSTGLLNTEAF
-	TRBJ1-1	TRBV6-5	ASSYEGSVNTEAF
TRBD1	TRBJ1-4	TRBV7-2	ASSPGQTNEKLF
-	TRBJ2-2	TRBV4-2	ASSQDGTNTGELF
-	TRBJ1-5	TRBV19	ASSIVGGKGNQPQH
TRBD1	TRBJ1-2	TRBV29-1	SVFAGGGGYT
TRBD1	TRBJ1-2	TRBV13	ASSLEGQSNYGYT
TRBD2	TRBJ2-3	TRBV27	ASGRTRADTQY
-	TRBJ2-1	TRBV27	ASSLSWQGYNEQF
-	TRBJ2-3	TRBV5-1	ASSLDRADTQY
-	TRBJ1-3	TRBV9	ASSPDLRSGNTIY
-	TRBJ2-3	TRBV7-2	ASSDGRVTQY
TRBD1	TRBJ1-2	TRBV18	ASSTRTGEDYGYT
-	TRBJ1-1	TRBV6-6	ASITGMNTEAF